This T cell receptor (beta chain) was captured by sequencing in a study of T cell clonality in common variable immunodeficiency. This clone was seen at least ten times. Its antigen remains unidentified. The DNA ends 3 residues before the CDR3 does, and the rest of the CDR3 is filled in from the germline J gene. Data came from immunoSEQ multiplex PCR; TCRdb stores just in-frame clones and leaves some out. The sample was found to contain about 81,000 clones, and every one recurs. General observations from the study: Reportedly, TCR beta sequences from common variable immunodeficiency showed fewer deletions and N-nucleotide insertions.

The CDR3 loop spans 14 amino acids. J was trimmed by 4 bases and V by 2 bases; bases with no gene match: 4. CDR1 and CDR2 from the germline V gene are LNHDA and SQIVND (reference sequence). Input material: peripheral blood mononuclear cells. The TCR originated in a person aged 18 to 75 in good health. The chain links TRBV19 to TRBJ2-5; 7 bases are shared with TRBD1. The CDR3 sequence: CASSITGAAETQYF. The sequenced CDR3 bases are TGTGCCAGTAGTATAACAGGGGCGGCAGAGACC.